This T cell receptor (beta chain) is drawn from a study of blood T cell repertoires in COVID-19 (dated by TCRdb to 2020 to 2022). At the level of the whole study: Samples covering the acute and convalescent phases of COVID-19 were provided by collaborators in the United States, Italy and Spain. The repertoires were released in a freely available public database intended as a resource for research on the immune response to SARS-CoV-2. Where available, HLA class I and class II types were taken from metadata supplied by the sample provider and were not determined by assay-based typing. Subjects who had been exposed to COVID-19, were actively infected with it, or had recovered from it provided the deeply sampled blood TCRbeta repertoires that made up the dataset. Samples were obtained from the ongoing ImmuneRACE study (first 160 participants) and from some 1,200 subjects provided by 6 global collaborators. The sample metadata nearly always contained a de-identified subject ID, COVID-19 status, age in years and sex. The material from the prospective study consisted of cDNA or gDNA derived from T cells, B-cell-depleted T cells, or PBMCs. General findings and caveats noted by the study authors: The amount of clinical and demographic metadata varied by source and participant and was provided uncurated.

V loses 7 bases at its end and J loses 3 bases; junction bases beyond the gene matches: 8. The germline V gene (reference sequence) sets CDR1 to SEHNR and CDR2 to FQNEAQ. The CDR3 measures 15 amino acids from cysteine to phenylalanine. Here the CDR3 DNA is all that survives: 45 bases in frame from base 1. Collaborating institutions collected whole blood in K2EDTA tubes following their own protocols. For TCRbeta analysis, collaborators shipped samples as frozen whole blood, isolated PBMCs, or DNA extracted from either of those sample types. For this clone: There is no known antigen for this receptor. Per-nucleotide qualities are absent, and no much larger clonotype sits a single base away.

The immunoSEQ Assay, a bias-controlled multiplex PCR, was used to amplify TCRbeta CDR3 regions from genomic DNA. From the authors' description of their analysis: Nucleated cell counts per sample were estimated from amplification of reference gene primers within the assay. To quantify the absolute abundance of each unique TCRbeta CDR3 rearrangement, sequence reads were collapsed and filtered. For each sample, productive Simpson clonality was calculated as the square root of Simpson's diversity index across productive rearrangements. The source is immuneACCESS, and TCRdb retained only in-frame sequences with V and J called. Part of the clones is not carried over; for the studies checked, unresolved V genes explain less than half of this, and the remainder is unexplained. D and trimming were read from the DNA, whereas the V and J calls and clone size are those reported in that table. Here the sample has about 320,000 clones; 85% occur a single time. The ten largest make up roughly 7.8% of the sample.

This sequence was found in a human donor in a cohort sampled during active COVID-19. The sample was peripheral blood. The rearrangement joined TRBV7-9 to TRBJ1-2, and TRBD1 aligns with 10 junction nucleotides. The bases are TGTGCCAGCACTTTACGGACAGGGGGGTACTATGGCTACACCTTC. This gives the protein CASTLRTGGYYGYTF.